This TCR beta chain appears in the sequencing data of a study of shared clonotypes between healthy human individuals. For the study at large: Researchers assigned three CD4 naive, three CD4 memory, two CD8 naive and one CD8 memory plate to each donor. Study conclusions and caveats: Non-shared clonotypes had lower generation probabilities than clonotypes shared by all four sorted-subset donors.

Per the germline V gene, CDR1 is SGHRS and CDR2 is YFSETQ. V gave up 4 bases and J gave up 1 base, with 3 bases separating them. The CDR3 runs 12 residues. As for this clone: No antigen is known for it. The same CDR3 also results from other DNA sequences found in this sample.

The method was immunoSEQ multiplex PCR; TCRdb's version includes in-frame clones alone and lacks a portion of them. The table records about 2.4 million clones, approximately 94% of them present only once. The rearrangement uses TRBV5-1 and TRBJ2-1; the D is unclear. This TCR was recovered from a man aged 18 to 30 in good health. Specimen: naive CD4+ T cells sorted from blood. Indicated subset: CD45RA+ positively selected. DNA of the CDR3: TGCGCCAGCAGCCGTTCCTACAATGAGCAGTTCTTC. This translates into CASSRSYNEQFF.